These 31 T cell receptor beta chains were sequenced from one sample in a study of blood T cell repertoires in COVID-19. Profiling relied on immunoSEQ multiplex PCR, and the TCRdb table lists in-frame clones only, not all of them. In the table there are 350,000 to 550,000 clones, roughly 89% of which are singletons. Specimen: peripheral blood. The receptor set was obtained from a woman aged 30 to 39 with acute or convalescent COVID-19.

This chain links TRBV6-5 with TRBJ2-3, with D tentatively TRBD1 (6 bases). Germline V gene lookup returns CDR1 MNHEY and CDR2 SVGAGI. Between the trimmed V and J ends, which lost 7 bases and 2 bases, there was a span of 16 bases. This CDR3 contains 15 residues. CDR3 loop: CASIRSGTPTDTQYF. The CDR3 DNA follows: TGTGCCAGCATTAGGTCGGGGACACCCACAGATACGCAGTATTTT.

This clone was seen only a few times. The rearrangement joins TRBV18 to TRBJ2-7, with D possibly matching TRBD1 (6 bases). The CDR3 is 14 amino acids. V dropped 3 bases and J dropped 3 bases, with 12 bases sitting between them. The germline gives CDR1 KGHSH, CDR2 LQKENI. The CDR3 DNA reads TGTGCCAGCTCACCTACGACAGGAATCTACGAGCAGTACTTC. This encodes CASSPTTGIYEQYF.

The chain couples TRBV11-3 to TRBJ2-2; possibly TRBD1 for D (5 bases). Germline CDR1 is SGHNT and CDR2 is YENEEA. Trimming took off 6 bases at V and 6 bases at J, with 14 bases between the two ends. This CDR3 is built from 14 residues. The CDR3 here is CASSSVQGPGELFF. The CDR3 bases are TGTGCCAGCAGTTCCGTGCAGGGTCCCGGGGAGCTGTTTTTT.

CDR3 sequence reads: CASSVVDPDTQYF. CDR3 nucleotide sequence: TGTGCCAGCAGCGTAGTAGATCCAGATACGCAGTATTTT. V is TRBV9 and J is TRBJ2-3; D unresolved. Trimming removed 0 bases from V and 4 bases from J, with 6 bases in between. Looked up from germline, CDR1 is SGDLS and CDR2 is YYNGEE. The CDR3 is 13 residues long.

The chain has TRBV28 and TRBJ2-7; weak D call: TRBD1 (5 bases). CDR3 length: 18 residues. V was pared by 6 bases and J by 2 bases, with 26 bases between. Germline V gene data show CDR1 as MDHEN and CDR2 as SYDVKM. In DNA form, the CDR3 reads TGTGCCAGCAGCTCATCCTCGTTATGGACACTAAAGGCCTACGAGCAGTACTTC. This encodes CASSSSSLWTLKAYEQYF.

This rearrangement joins TRBV28 to TRBJ2-7; 8 positions agree with TRBD1. The ends lost 2 bases at V and 0 bases at J; junction bases unmatched: 0. CDR1 and CDR2 (germline): MDHEN, SYDVKM. The CDR3 covers 14 residues. CDR3 amino acids: CASSLTGGSYEQYF. For the CDR3, the DNA is TGTGCCAGCAGTTTAACAGGGGGCTCCTACGAGCAGTACTTC.

This clone was picked up one time. V is TRBV6-5 and J is TRBJ1-6, with D possibly matching TRBD1 (6 bases). The CDR3 runs 14 residues. Germline CDR1 is MNHEY and CDR2 is SVGAGI. Trimming pared 5 bases from V and 7 bases from J, leaving 12 bases between. The DNA for the CDR3 is TGTGCCAGCAGTCTGGGGGCCGGGAATTCACCCCTCCACTTT. Amino acids: CASSLGAGNSPLHF.

V usage is TRBV12-3 or TRBV12-4 and J usage is TRBJ1-1; D uncertain. Trimming left V 5 bases short and J 6 bases short, with 13 bases between. This CDR3 region has 13 residues. The CDR3 region has the DNA TGTGCCAGCAGTAGTTCGGGGTGGTCTGAAGCTTTCTTT. This encodes CASSSSGWSEAFF.

J is TRBJ2-7 and V is TRBV30; possibly TRBD2 for D (6 bases). The CDR3 totals 12 residues. CDR1 and CDR2 (germline): GTSNPN, SVGIG (reference sequence). Deletions cut 5 bases from V and 5 bases from J, with 13 bases between. The CDR3 sequence: CAWGDSRDEQYF. The CDR3 DNA follows: TGTGCCTGGGGGGACTCCCGGGACGAGCAGTACTTC.

This rearrangement joins TRBV30 to TRBJ2-3, with 9 bases identical to TRBD2. The germline V gene has CDR1 GTSNPN and CDR2 SVGIG (reference sequence). Trimming at V came to 2 bases and at J to 4 bases, leaving 7 bases not matched to a gene. This CDR3 is built from 15 residues. Here the CDR3 reads CAWSSASGAADTQYF. Written as DNA, the CDR3 is TGTGCCTGGAGTTCGGCTAGCGGGGCGGCAGATACGCAGTATTTT.

V is TRBV6-2 or TRBV6-3 and J is TRBJ2-1; D call uncertain. Germline assignment: CDR1 MNHEY and CDR2 SVGEGT. V lost 5 bases to trimming and J lost 9 bases, with 8 bases between them. The CDR3 contains 11 residues. CDR3 sequence reads: CASSTTAEQFF. CDR3 nucleotide sequence: TGTGCCAGCAGTACTACGGCTGAGCAGTTCTTC.

The V and J genes are TRBV5-1 and TRBJ1-3; D call uncertain. V lost 1 base and J 4 bases, leaving 6 bases between the germline ends. This CDR3 contains 13 residues. The germline gives CDR1 SGHRS, CDR2 YFSETQ. The CDR3 spells CASSLTIGNTIYF. CDR3 in DNA: TGCGCCAGCAGCTTGACAATCGGAAACACCATATATTTT.

The chain couples TRBV5-1 to TRBJ2-3; TRBD1 matches 11 bases. The CDR3 runs to 19 residues. Germline V gives CDR1 SGHRS, CDR2 YFSETQ. With 4 bases clipped from V and 0 bases from J, the junction kept 13 bases outside the gene matches. The CDR3 here is CASSGLPWTGGTSTDTQYF. The CDR3 nucleotides read TGCGCCAGCAGCGGCCTACCATGGACAGGGGGCACTAGCACAGATACGCAGTATTTT. Together with reference TRBV5-1 and TRBJ2-3, the CDR3 gives the full variable domain: KAGVTQTPRYLIKTRGQQVTLSCSPISGHRSVSWYQQTPGQGLQFLFEYFSETQRNKGNFPGRFSGRQFSNSRSEMNVSTLELGDSALYLCASSGLPWTGGTSTDTQYFGPGTRLTVL.

The chain employs TRBV12-3 or TRBV12-4 and TRBJ2-7, with a tentative D call TRBD1 (5 bases). The V gene lost 3 bases and the J gene lost 7 bases, with 13 bases spanning the gap. The CDR3 runs 13 residues. In nucleotides, the CDR3 is TGTGCCAGCAGTTTGACCAGGGCGCAGGAGCAGTACTTC. This gives the protein CASSLTRAQEQYF.

V gene TRBV6-5 combines with J gene TRBJ2-7, with a possible D match to TRBD1 (7 bases). V was trimmed by 9 bases and J by 2 bases, leaving 20 bases between them. Germline V gives CDR1 MNHEY, CDR2 SVGAGI. This CDR3 contains 15 residues. The CDR3 sequence: CASAIRDSGPYEQYF. CDR3 nucleotide sequence: TGTGCCAGTGCGATCCGGGACAGCGGGCCCTACGAGCAGTACTTC.

V usage is TRBV9 and J usage is TRBJ1-3; TRBD1 is a possible D gene (5 bases). Germline V CDR1 and CDR2: SGDLS, YYNGEE. The V gene lost 0 bases and the J gene lost 4 bases, with 11 bases spanning the gap. The CDR3 is made up of 15 amino acids. CDR3 residues: CASSVEDNRGNTIYF. The CDR3 DNA follows: TGTGCCAGCAGCGTAGAGGACAATCGGGGAAACACCATATATTTT. Using reference TRBV9 and TRBJ1-3 for the parts outside the CDR3, the full variable domain is DSGVTQTPKHLITATGQRVTLRCSPRSGDLSVYWYQQSLDQGLQFLIQYYNGEERAKGNILERFSAQQFPDLHSELNLSSLELGDSALYFCASSVEDNRGNTIYFGEGSWLTVV.

The chain combines TRBV15 with TRBJ2-7, with D maybe TRBD1 (6 bases). This CDR3 is 13 amino acids long. Germline lookup yields CDR1 LNHNV and CDR2 YYDKDF (reference sequence). Trimming shortened V by 6 bases and J by 2 bases, and 11 bases separated the two germline ends. CDR3 DNA: TGTGCCACCAGTGATAGACAGGCCTACGAGCAGTACTTC. This encodes CATSDRQAYEQYF. The whole variable domain, filled in from reference TRBV15 and TRBJ2-7, reads DAMVIQNPRYQVTQFGKPVTLSCSQTLNHNVMYWYQQKSSQAPKLLFHYYDKDFNNEADTPDNFQSRRPNTSFCFLDIRSPGLGDTAMYLCATSDRQAYEQYFGPGTRLTVT.

The chain combines TRBV27 with TRBJ2-5, with a possible D match to TRBD1 (6 bases). The CDR3 sequence is 13 residues long. With 3 bases removed from V and 7 bases from J, the gap between germline ends came to 12 bases. Looked up from germline, CDR1 is MNHEY and CDR2 is SMNVEV (reference sequence). The CDR3 loop reads CASSLDRRGTQYF. The CDR3, as DNA: TGTGCCAGCAGTTTGGACAGACGAGGGACCCAGTACTTC.

The chain employs TRBV19 and TRBJ2-5; 11 bases are shared with TRBD1. Germline trimming cut 3 bases from V and 4 bases from J; bases unmatched to any gene: 4. The CDR3 contains 15 residues. CDR1 and CDR2 (germline): LNHDA, SQIVND (reference sequence). The CDR3 DNA reads TGTGCCAGTAGTATCGGACAGGGGGCGGGAGAGACCCAGTACTTC. This codes for CASSIGQGAGETQYF.

V is TRBV12-5 and J is TRBJ2-7; D is unclear. The CDR3 loop spans 13 amino acids. Between the trimmed V and J ends, which lost 5 bases and 3 bases, there was a span of 11 bases. Per germline, CDR1 LGHNT and CDR2 FRNRAP. CDR3 DNA: TGTGCTAGTGGTCCCACTCCAATCTACGAGCAGTACTTC. Protein sequence: CASGPTPIYEQYF.

This chain links TRBV4-2 with TRBJ2-5; D is possibly TRBD2 (7 bases). Trimming stripped 4 bases from V and 1 base from J, with 13 bases between. The CDR3 runs 15 residues. The germline V gene has CDR1 LGHNA and CDR2 YNFKEQ. CDR3 protein: CASSLAGGAQETQYF. DNA for the CDR3: TGTGCCAGCAGCCTCGCTGGGGGGGCCCAAGAGACCCAGTACTTC.

The chain joins TRBV5-3 to TRBJ1-6; 7 bases are a match to TRBD1. TRBV5-3 is treated as an ORF (open reading frame) with a function not yet certain. Germline trimming cut 2 bases from V and 2 bases from J; bases unmatched to any gene: 10. The CDR3 covers 18 residues. This CDR3 is CARSLQTGERAYNSPLHF. The CDR3 DNA is TGTGCCAGAAGCTTACAAACAGGGGAGAGGGCCTATAATTCACCCCTCCACTTT.

The chain has TRBV18 and TRBJ2-4, with a tentative D call TRBD1 (5 bases). Germline V gives CDR1 KGHSH, CDR2 LQKENI. V lost 1 base, J lost 0 bases, and 7 bases lay in between. This CDR3 region has 15 residues. DNA of the CDR3: TGTGCCAGCTCACCACAGGGGATAGCCAAAAACATTCAGTACTTC. Its translation: CASSPQGIAKNIQYF. Complete variable domain (other parts from reference TRBV18 and TRBJ2-4): NAGVMQNPRHLVRRRGQEARLRCSPMKGHSHVYWYRQLPEEGLKFMVYLQKENIIDESGMPKERFSAEFPKEGPSILRIQQVVRGDSAAYFCASSPQGIAKNIQYFGAGTRLSVL.

This chain joins TRBV5-5 and TRBJ1-1; no reliable D call. CDR1 and CDR2 (germline): SGHKS, YYEKEE (reference sequence). The CDR3 is 16 amino acids. V lost 4 bases and J lost 0, with 16 bases in between. CDR3 protein: CASSHEPGVLNTEAFF. The DNA of the CDR3 is TGTGCCAGCAGCCACGAGCCCGGGGTGTTGAACACTGAAGCTTTCTTT.

This clone was observed a few times. The J gene is TRBJ2-2, the V gene TRBV7-9, with a possible D match to TRBD1 (5 bases). The CDR3 loop spans 14 amino acids. V shed 5 bases and J shed 5 bases, with 12 bases lying between them. Germline CDR1 and CDR2: SEHNR and FQNEAQ (reference sequence). CDR3 in amino acids: CASSIPGWTGELFF. Here the CDR3 DNA reads TGTGCCAGCAGCATTCCAGGGTGGACCGGGGAGCTGTTTTTT.

The rearrangement joins TRBV6-5 to TRBJ2-1, with TRBD2 as a possible D gene (5 bases). CDR3 length: 13 residues. Trimming removed 8 bases from V and 8 bases from J, with 16 bases in between. CDR1 and CDR2 from the germline V gene are MNHEY and SVGAGI. The CDR3 coding sequence is TGTGCCAGCCTACCGCGAGAGGGCCATGAGCAGTTCTTC. It encodes CASLPREGHEQFF.

The chain joins TRBV21-1 to TRBJ1-5; the table calls TRBD1, which could not be checked here. TRBV21-1 is listed as a pseudogene. This CDR3 has 15 amino acids. The CDR3 loop reads CASSAKDRGNQPQHF. DNA for the CDR3: TGTGCCAGCAGCGCAAAGGACAGGGGCAATCAGCCCCAGCATTTT.

The genes are TRBV19 and TRBJ2-5; 11 bases are a match to TRBD2. The V gene's germline CDR1 is LNHDA and CDR2 SQIVND (reference sequence). Trimming cost V 4 bases and J 1 base; bases outside gene matches: 5. The CDR3 covers 16 residues. CDR3: CASSTIAGGPQETQYF. The CDR3 nucleotides are TGTGCCAGTAGTACAATAGCGGGGGGGCCCCAAGAGACCCAGTACTTC.

The chain has TRBV24-1 and TRBJ2-7; D is possibly TRBD2 (6 bases). This CDR3 region has 13 residues. CDR1 and CDR2 (germline): KGHDR, SFDVKD. V was cut by 9 bases and J by 3 bases, with 14 bases left in between. CDR3 in amino acids: CATGGENFYEQYF. CDR3 bases: TGTGCCACCGGCGGGGAGAATTTCTACGAGCAGTACTTC.

The V call is TRBV6-6, the J call TRBJ2-3; D possibly corresponds to TRBD2 (7 bases). The CDR3 covers 16 residues. Trimming removed 0 bases from V and 3 bases from J, with 13 bases in between. The germline V gene encodes CDR1 MNHNY and CDR2 SVGAGI (reference sequence). The CDR3 protein is CASSYSPGGRTDTQYF. CDR3 in DNA: TGTGCCAGCAGTTACTCGCCCGGGGGGCGGACAGATACGCAGTATTTT.

This chain uses TRBV28 with TRBJ2-7, with a tentative D call TRBD2 (5 bases). This CDR3 contains 18 residues. V was cut by 4 bases and J by 3 bases, with 25 bases left in between. Germline lookup yields CDR1 MDHEN and CDR2 SYDVKM. CDR3 nucleotide sequence: TGTGCCAGCAGTTCGCCCCGACTCCCGGACTCCGGCGACTACGAGCAGTACTTC. The encoded protein is CASSSPRLPDSGDYEQYF.